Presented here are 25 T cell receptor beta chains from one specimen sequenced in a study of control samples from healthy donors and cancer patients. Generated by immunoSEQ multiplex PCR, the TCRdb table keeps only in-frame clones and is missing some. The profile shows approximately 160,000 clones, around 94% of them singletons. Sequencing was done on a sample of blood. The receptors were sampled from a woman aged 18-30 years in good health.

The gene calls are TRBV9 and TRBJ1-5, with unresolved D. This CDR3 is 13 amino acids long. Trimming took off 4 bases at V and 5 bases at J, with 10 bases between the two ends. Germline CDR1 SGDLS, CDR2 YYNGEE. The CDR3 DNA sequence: TGTGCCAGCAGCAAGACGGGGTATCAGCCCCAGCATTTT. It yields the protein CASSKTGYQPQHF.

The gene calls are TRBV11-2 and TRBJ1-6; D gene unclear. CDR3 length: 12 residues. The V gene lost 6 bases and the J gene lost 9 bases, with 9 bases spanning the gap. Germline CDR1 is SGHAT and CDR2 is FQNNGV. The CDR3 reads CASSARSSPLHF. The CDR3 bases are TGTGCCAGCAGTGCGAGGAGTTCACCCCTCCACTTT. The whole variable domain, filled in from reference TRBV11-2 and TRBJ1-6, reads EAGVAQSPRYKIIEKRQSVAFWCNPISGHATLYWYQQILGQGPKLLIQFQNNGVVDDSQLPKDRFSAERLKGVDSTLKIQPAKLEDSAVYLCASSARSSPLHFGNGTRLTVT.

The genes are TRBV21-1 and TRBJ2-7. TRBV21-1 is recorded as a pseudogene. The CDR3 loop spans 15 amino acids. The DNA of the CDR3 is TGTGCCAGCAGCAAAGTAGGCGGGACAACTTACGAGCAGTACTTC. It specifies CASSKVGGTTYEQYF.

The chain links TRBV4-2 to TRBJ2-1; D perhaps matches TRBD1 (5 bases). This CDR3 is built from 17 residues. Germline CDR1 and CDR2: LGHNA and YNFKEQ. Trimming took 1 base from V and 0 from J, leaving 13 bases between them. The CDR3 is CASSQVRGPSSYNEQFF. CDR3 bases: TGTGCCAGCAGCCAAGTTAGGGGTCCTAGCTCCTACAATGAGCAGTTCTTC.

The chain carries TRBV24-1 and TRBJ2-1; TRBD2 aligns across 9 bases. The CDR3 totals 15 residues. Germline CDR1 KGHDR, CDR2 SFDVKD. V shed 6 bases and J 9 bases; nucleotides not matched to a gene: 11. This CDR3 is CATSPGLALVGEQFF. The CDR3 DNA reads TGTGCCACCAGTCCCGGACTAGCGTTGGTGGGTGAGCAGTTCTTC.

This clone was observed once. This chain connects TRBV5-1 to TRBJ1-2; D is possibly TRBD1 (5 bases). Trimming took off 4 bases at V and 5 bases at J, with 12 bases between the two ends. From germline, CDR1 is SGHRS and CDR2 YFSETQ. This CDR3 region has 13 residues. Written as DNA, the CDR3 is TGCGCCAGCAGCCGGGACGTCGGTTATGGCTACACCTTC. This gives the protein CASSRDVGYGYTF.

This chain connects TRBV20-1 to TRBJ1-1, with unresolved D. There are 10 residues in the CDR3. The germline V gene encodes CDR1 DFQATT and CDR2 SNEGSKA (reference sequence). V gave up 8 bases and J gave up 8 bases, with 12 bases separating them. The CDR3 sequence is CSTLTSEAFF. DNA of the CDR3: TGCAGTACCCTAACATCGGAAGCTTTCTTT.

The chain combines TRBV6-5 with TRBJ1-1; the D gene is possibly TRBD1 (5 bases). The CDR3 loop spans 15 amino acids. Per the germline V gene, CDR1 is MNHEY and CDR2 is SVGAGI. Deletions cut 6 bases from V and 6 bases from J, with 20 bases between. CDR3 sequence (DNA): TGTGCCAGCAGCAGACAGAGCATAGGGTTCGCTGAAGCTTTCTTT. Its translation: CASSRQSIGFAEAFF.

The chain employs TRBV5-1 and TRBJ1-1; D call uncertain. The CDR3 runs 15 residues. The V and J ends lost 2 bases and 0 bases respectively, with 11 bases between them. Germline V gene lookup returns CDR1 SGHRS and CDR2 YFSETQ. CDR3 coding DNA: TGCGCCAGCAGCTTAAACTTACAGATGAACACTGAAGCTTTCTTT. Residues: CASSLNLQMNTEAFF.

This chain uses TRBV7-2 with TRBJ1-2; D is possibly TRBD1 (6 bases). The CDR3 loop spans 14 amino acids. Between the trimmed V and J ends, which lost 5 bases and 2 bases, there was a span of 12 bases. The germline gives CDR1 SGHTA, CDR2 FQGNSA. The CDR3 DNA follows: TGTGCCAGCAGCCAACAGACAGGAAACTATGGCTACACCTTC. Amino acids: CASSQQTGNYGYTF.

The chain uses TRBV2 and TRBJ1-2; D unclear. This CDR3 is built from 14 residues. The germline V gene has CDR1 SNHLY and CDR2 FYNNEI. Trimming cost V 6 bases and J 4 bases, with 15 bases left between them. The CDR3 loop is CASRDTNSVYGYTF. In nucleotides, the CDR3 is TGTGCCAGCAGAGACACAAACAGCGTCTATGGCTACACCTTC.

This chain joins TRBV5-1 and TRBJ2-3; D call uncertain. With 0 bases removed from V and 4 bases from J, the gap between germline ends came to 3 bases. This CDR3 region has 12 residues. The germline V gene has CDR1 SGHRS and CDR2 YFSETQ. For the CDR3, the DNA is TGCGCCAGCAGCTTGGGGGCAGATACGCAGTATTTT. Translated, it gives CASSLGADTQYF.

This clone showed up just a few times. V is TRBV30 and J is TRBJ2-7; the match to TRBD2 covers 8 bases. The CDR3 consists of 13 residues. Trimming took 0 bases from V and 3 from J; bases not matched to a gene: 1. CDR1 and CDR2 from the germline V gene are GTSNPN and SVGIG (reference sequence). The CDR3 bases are TGTGCCTGGAGTGTGGGACTAGGCTACGAGCAGTACTTC. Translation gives CAWSVGLGYEQYF.

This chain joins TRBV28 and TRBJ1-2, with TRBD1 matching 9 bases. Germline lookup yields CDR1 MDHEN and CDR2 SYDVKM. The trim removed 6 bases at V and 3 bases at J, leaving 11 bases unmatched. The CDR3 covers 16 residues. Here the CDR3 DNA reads TGTGCCAGCAGCCGTCAGGGCGGGGACAGGGACTATGGCTACACCTTC. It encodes CASSRQGGDRDYGYTF.

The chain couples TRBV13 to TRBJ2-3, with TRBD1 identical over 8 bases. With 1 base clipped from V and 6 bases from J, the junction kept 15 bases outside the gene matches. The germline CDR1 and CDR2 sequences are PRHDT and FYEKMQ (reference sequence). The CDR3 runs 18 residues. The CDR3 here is CASSLETGQGSGVDTQYF. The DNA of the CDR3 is TGTGCCAGCAGCTTAGAGACCGGACAGGGTTCTGGTGTGGATACGCAGTATTTT.

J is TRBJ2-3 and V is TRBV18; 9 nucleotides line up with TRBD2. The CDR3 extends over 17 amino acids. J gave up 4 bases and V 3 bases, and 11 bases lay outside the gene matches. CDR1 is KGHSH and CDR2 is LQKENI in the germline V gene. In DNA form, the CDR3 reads TGTGCCAGCTCACCCCCAGGGAGTAGCGGGAGCTCAGATACGCAGTATTTT. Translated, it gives CASSPPGSSGSSDTQYF.

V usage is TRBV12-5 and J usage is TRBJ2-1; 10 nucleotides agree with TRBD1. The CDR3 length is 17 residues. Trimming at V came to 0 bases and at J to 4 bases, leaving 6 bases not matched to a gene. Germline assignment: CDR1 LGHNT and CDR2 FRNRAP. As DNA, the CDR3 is TGTGCTAGTGGTTTGGTTTTAGACAGGGGGCAGTACAATGAGCAGTTCTTC. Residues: CASGLVLDRGQYNEQFF.

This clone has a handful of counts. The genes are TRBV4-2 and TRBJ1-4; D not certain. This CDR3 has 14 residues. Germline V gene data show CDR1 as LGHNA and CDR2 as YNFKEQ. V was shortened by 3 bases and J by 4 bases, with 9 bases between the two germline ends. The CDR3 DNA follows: TGTGCCAGCAGCCAGACTGGTGATAATGAAAAACTGTTTTTT. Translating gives CASSQTGDNEKLFF.

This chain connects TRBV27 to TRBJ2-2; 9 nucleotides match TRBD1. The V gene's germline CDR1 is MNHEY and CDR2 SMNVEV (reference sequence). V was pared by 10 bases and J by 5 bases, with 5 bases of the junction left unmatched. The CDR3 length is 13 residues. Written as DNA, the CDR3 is TGTGCCATAGGACAGGGGCGAACCGGGGAGCTGTTTTTT. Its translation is CAIGQGRTGELFF.

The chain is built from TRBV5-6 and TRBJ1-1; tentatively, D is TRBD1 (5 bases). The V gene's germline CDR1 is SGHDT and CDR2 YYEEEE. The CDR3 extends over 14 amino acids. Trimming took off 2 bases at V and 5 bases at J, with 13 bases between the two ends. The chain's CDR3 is CASSFQGAGTEAFF. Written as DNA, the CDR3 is TGTGCCAGCAGCTTTCAGGGAGCCGGAACTGAAGCTTTCTTT.

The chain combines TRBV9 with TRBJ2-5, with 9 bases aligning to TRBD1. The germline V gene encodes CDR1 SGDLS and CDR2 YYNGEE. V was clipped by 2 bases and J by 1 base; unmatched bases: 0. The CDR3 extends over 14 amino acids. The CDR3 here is CASSVTGGQETQYF. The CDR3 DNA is TGTGCCAGCAGCGTGACAGGGGGCCAAGAGACCCAGTACTTC.

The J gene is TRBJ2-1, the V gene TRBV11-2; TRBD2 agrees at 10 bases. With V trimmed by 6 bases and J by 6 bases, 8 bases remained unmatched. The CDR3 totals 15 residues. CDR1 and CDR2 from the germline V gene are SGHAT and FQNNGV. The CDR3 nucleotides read TGTGCCAGCAGTTTCACGAGCGGGGGGGCCAATGAGCAGTTCTTC. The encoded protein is CASSFTSGGANEQFF. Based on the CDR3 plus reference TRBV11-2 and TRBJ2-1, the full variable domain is EAGVAQSPRYKIIEKRQSVAFWCNPISGHATLYWYQQILGQGPKLLIQFQNNGVVDDSQLPKDRFSAERLKGVDSTLKIQPAKLEDSAVYLCASSFTSGGANEQFFGPGTRLTVL.

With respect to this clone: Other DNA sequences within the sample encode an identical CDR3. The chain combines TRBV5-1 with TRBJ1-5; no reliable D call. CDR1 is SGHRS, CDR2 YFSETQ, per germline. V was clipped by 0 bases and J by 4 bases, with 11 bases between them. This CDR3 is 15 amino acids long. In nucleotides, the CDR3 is TGCGCCAGCAGCTTGGAAGGTTCCCCTAATCAGCCCCAGCATTTT. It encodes CASSLEGSPNQPQHF.

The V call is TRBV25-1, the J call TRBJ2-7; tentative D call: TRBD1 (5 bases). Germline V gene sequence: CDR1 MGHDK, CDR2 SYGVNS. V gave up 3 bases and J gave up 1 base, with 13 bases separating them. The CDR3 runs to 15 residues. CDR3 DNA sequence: TGTGCCAGCAGTGATCATGGGGCCACTTCCTACGAGCAGTACTTC. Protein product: CASSDHGATSYEQYF.

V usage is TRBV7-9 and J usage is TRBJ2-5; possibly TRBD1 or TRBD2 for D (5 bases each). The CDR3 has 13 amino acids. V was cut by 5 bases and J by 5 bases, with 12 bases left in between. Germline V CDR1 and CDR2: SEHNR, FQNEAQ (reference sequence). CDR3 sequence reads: CASSPPGRETQYF. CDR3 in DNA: TGTGCCAGCAGCCCTCCGGGGCGGGAGACCCAGTACTTC.